This T cell receptor (beta chain) emerged from a study of graft-versus-host responses after intestinal transplantation. In the study overall: Transplant types were multivisceral, liver-intestinal, or isolated intestinal. Each recipient received anti-thymocyte globulin induction, then tacrolimus and steroids for 2 to 4 years.

The CDR3 extends over 13 amino acids. V gave up 0 bases and J gave up 3 bases, with 6 bases separating them. The germline V gene encodes CDR1 WSHSY and CDR2 SAAADI. As for this clone: Its target is unknown.

Assay used: immunoSEQ multiplex PCR; TCRdb lists only in-frame clones, some missing. The table records about 90,000 clones, over 85% of them present only once. Here the sequenced sample was unstimulated CD8+ T cells sorted from spleen or lymph node cells, taken before transplant. The V and J genes are TRBV10-2 and TRBJ2-7; D gene unclear. The TCR sequence derives from a human donor who was the organ donor for an intestinal transplant. CDR3 residues: CASSESSYYEQYF. The CDR3 DNA is TGCGCCAGCAGTGAGTCGAGCTACTACGAGCAGTACTTC.